Below, 8 T cell receptor beta chains from the same sample are listed, as sequenced in a study of siplizumab effects on memory and regulatory T cells. Sequencing used immunoSEQ multiplex PCR; TCRdb keeps in-frame clones, though not all of them. The table has approximately 100,000 clones, approximately 92% seen once; the top ten hold approximately 2.7%. The sequenced sample was CD4+ T cells sorted from blood. Receptors originate from a human donor in good health. Some clones in this sample may be carry-over from other donors' samples.

This clone showed up just once. The chain joins TRBV30 to TRBJ1-3; D is uncertain. Germline-derived CDR1 and CDR2 are GTSNPN and SVGIG (reference sequence). The CDR3 spans 15 residues. V lost 3 bases, J lost 0 bases, and 12 bases lay in between. Written as DNA, the CDR3 is TGTGCCTGGAGCCCCTCGATAAGCTCTGGAAACACCATATATTTT. This codes for CAWSPSISSGNTIYF.

The chain has TRBV5-6 and TRBJ1-3, with D unclear. Germline V lookup: CDR1 SGHDT, CDR2 YYEEEE. Trimming cost V 6 bases and J 2 bases, with 15 bases left between them. The CDR3 contains 15 residues. The CDR3 DNA follows: TGTGCCAGCATCGCCAGGCGGATTCCTGGAAACACCATATATTTT. Translation gives CASIARRIPGNTIYF.

The chain carries TRBV6-5 and TRBJ2-1; D is ambiguous. Germline assignment: CDR1 MNHEY and CDR2 SVGAGI. V dropped 3 bases and J dropped 5 bases, with 14 bases sitting between them. The CDR3 is made up of 15 amino acids. CDR3 loop: CASSYSLRRNNEQFF. The CDR3 DNA reads TGTGCCAGCAGTTATTCATTACGCCGGAACAATGAGCAGTTCTTC.

This chain links TRBV15 with TRBJ1-5, with D possibly being TRBD1 (6 bases). Looked up from germline, CDR1 is LNHNV and CDR2 is YYDKDF (reference sequence). V gave up 4 bases and J gave up 3 bases, with 10 bases separating them. CDR3 size: 14 residues. In DNA form, the CDR3 reads TGTGCCACCAGCAAAGGACAGAACAATCAGCCCCAGCATTTT. Translating it yields CATSKGQNNQPQHF.

The V gene is TRBV10-3, the J gene TRBJ2-1; D gene uncertain. V was pared by 10 bases and J by 6 bases, with 22 bases between. Per germline, CDR1 ENHRY and CDR2 SYGVKD. The CDR3 is made up of 15 amino acids. CDR3 bases: TGTGCCACACAGCCTGTGGGGTCAGGATTCAATGAGCAGTTCTTC. Its protein product is CATQPVGSGFNEQFF.

The V and J genes are TRBV7-8 and TRBJ1-6; TRBD1 matches at 11 bases. Germline loops: CDR1 SGHVS, CDR2 FQNEAQ. With 3 bases clipped from V and 7 bases from J, the junction kept 2 bases outside the gene matches. The CDR3 sequence is 15 residues long. CDR3 sequence (DNA): TGTGCCAGCAGCTTCGGACAGGGGGCAAATTCACCCCTCCACTTT. It is translated as CASSFGQGANSPLHF. The full variable domain, rest sourced from reference TRBV7-8 and TRBJ1-6, is GAGVSQSPRYKVAKRGQDVALRCDPISGHVSLFWYQQALGQGPEFLTYFQNEAQLDKSGLPSDRFFAERPEGSVSTLKIQRTQQEDSAVYLCASSFGQGANSPLHFGNGTRLTVT.

V gene TRBV19 combines with J gene TRBJ1-1; 9 nucleotides match TRBD1. The V gene's germline CDR1 is LNHDA and CDR2 SQIVND (reference sequence). Trimming took 4 bases from V and 0 from J; bases not matched to a gene: 9. This CDR3 spans 17 amino acids. The CDR3 DNA reads TGTGCCAGTAGTACCCGACGGGACAGGGCCCTGAACACTGAAGCTTTCTTT. It is translated as CASSTRRDRALNTEAFF.

This clone has only a few counts. The chain is built from TRBV7-3 and TRBJ2-5; D is perhaps TRBD1 (6 bases). The CDR3 runs 13 residues. In germline, CDR1 is SGHTA, CDR2 FQGTGA. Trimming cost V 4 bases and J 7 bases, with 13 bases left between them. CDR3 coding DNA: TGTGCCAGCAGCTCTATAAGCAGGGGGACCCAGTACTTC. Translation: CASSSISRGTQYF.